This T cell receptor (beta chain) was documented in a study of CD8+ T cells in alopecia areata. The authors sorted pooled cutaneous lymph node cells using CD4, CD8alpha, NKG2D, NKG2ACE and other markers. Points on this clone: Its antigen is not identified. Genes and germline are mouse. The read is 4 residues too short to cover the CDR3 end, so that end is filled in from the germline J gene. The same CDR3 is also encoded by other DNA sequences in this sample.

The ends lost 3 bases at V and 3 bases at J; junction bases unmatched: 3. This CDR3 region has 15 residues. Germline V lookup: CDR1 NSQYPW, CDR2 LRSPGD (reference sequence). Sequencing relied on a cDNA template that was reverse transcribed from extracted RNA. Sequencing used immunoSEQ multiplex PCR; TCRdb keeps in-frame clones, though not all of them. Found here are 290,000 or so clones, no singletons; the ten largest cover more than 0.95%. Study outcomes and limitations: Scalp samples also yield sequences of resident alphabeta T cells from normal skin. More clonal than normal scalp was lesional scalp, particularly alopecia totalis/universalis.

This chain joins TRBV1 and TRBJ2-1, with TRBD2 identical over 9 bases. Material: CD4+ T cells sorted from a lymph node. This clonotype was obtained from a C3H/HeJ mouse with alopecia areata. Mouse strain MHC haplotype: H2-k. The sequenced part of the CDR3 DNA is TGCACCTGCAGTGCCGTGACTGGGGGCTATGCT. Amino acid sequence: CTCSAVTGGYA. The entire CDR3 is CTCSAVTGGYAEQFF.